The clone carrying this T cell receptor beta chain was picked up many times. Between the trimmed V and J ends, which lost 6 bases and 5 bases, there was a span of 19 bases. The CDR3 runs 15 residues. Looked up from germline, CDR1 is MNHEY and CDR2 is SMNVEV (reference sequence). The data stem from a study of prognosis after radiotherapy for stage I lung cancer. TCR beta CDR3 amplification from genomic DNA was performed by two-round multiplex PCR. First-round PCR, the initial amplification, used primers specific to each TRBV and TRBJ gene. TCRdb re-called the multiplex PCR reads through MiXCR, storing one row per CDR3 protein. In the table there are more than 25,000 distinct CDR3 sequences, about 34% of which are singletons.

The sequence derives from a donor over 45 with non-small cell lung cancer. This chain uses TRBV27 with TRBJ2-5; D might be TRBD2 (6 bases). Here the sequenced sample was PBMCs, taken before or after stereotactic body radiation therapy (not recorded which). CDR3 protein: CASRRGLAGGETQYF. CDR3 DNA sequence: TGTGCCAGCAGGCGGGGACTGGCGGGCGGGGAGACCCAGTACTTC.